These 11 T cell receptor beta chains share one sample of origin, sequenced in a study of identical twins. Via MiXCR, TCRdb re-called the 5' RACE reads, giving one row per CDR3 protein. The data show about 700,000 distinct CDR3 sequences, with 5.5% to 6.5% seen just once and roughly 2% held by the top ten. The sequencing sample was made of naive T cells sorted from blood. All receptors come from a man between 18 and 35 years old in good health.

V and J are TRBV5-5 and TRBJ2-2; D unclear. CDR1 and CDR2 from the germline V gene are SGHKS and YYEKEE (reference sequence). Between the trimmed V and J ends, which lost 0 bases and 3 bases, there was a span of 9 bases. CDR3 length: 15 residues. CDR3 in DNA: TGTGCCAGCAGCTTGGGGCAGGTTCACACCGGGGAGCTGTTTTTT. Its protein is CASSLGQVHTGELFF.

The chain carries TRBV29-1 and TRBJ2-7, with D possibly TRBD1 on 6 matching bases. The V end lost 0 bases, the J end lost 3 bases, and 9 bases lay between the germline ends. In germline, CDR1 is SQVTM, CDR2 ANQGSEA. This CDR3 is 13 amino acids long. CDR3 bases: TGCAGCGTTGAAGATGCGGACAGCTACGAGCAGTACTTC. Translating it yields CSVEDADSYEQYF.

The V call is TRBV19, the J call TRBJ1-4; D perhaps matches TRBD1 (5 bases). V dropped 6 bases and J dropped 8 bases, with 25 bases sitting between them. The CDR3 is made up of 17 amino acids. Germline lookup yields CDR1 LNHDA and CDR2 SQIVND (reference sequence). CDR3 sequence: CASSHSSRGPNGEKLFF. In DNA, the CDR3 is TGTGCCAGTAGCCATTCTTCGAGGGGACCGAATGGGGAAAAACTGTTTTTT. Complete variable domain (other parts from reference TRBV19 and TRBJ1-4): DGGITQSPKYLFRKEGQNVTLSCEQNLNHDAMYWYRQDPGQGLRLIYYSQIVNDFQKGDIAEGYSVSREKKESFPLTVTSAQKNPTAFYLCASSHSSRGPNGEKLFFGSGTQLSVL.

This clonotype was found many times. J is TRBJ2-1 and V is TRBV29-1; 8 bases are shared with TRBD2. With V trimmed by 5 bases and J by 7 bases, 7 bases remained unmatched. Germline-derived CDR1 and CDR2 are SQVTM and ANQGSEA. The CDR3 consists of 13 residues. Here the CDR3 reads CSVPHGGGNEQFF. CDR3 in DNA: TGCAGCGTTCCCCACGGGGGGGGGAATGAGCAGTTCTTC.

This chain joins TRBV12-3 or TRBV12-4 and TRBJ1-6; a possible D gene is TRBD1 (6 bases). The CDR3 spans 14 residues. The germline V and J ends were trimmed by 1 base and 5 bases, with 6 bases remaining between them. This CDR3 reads CASSLEGDNSPLHF. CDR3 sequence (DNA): TGTGCCAGCAGTTTAGAGGGGGATAATTCACCCCTCCACTTT.

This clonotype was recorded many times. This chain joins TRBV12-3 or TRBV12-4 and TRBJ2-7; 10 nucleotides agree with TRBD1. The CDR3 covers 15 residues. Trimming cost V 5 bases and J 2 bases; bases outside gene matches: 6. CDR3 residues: CASSPRDRGAYEQYV. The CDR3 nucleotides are TGTGCCAGCAGTCCCCGGGACAGGGGCGCCTACGAGCAGTACGTC.

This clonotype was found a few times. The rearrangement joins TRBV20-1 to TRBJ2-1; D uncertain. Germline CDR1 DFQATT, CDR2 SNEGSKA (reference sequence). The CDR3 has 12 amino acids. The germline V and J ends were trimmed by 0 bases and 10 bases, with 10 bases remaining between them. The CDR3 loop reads CSARDRWGEQFF. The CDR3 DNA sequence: TGCAGTGCTAGAGATCGCTGGGGAGAGCAGTTCTTC.

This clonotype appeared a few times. In DNA, the CDR3 is TGCGCCAGCAGCTTGGACGCGGGAGTGTCCTACGAGCAGTACTTC. This codes for CASSLDAGVSYEQYF. The chain is built from TRBV5-1 and TRBJ2-7; 7 positions match TRBD2. Trimming cost V 0 bases and J 1 base; bases outside gene matches: 4. The CDR3 length is 15 residues. The germline V gene has CDR1 SGHRS and CDR2 YFSETQ.

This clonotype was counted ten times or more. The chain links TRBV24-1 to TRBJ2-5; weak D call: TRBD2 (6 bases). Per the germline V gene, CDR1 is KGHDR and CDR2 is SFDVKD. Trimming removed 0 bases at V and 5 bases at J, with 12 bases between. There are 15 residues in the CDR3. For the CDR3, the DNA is TGTGCCACCAGTGATTTGGCGGGATCCCCCGAGACCCAGTACTTC. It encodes CATSDLAGSPETQYF.

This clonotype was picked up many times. Here the CDR3 DNA reads TGCGCCAGCAAGGCCGGAGGAGCCTACGAGCAGTACTTC. Translating it yields CASKAGGAYEQYF. This sequence joins TRBV5-1 and TRBJ2-7, with a weak D call TRBD2 (5 bases). CDR1 is SGHRS, CDR2 YFSETQ, per germline. The CDR3 spans 13 residues. V shed 6 bases and J shed 2 bases, with 12 bases lying between them.

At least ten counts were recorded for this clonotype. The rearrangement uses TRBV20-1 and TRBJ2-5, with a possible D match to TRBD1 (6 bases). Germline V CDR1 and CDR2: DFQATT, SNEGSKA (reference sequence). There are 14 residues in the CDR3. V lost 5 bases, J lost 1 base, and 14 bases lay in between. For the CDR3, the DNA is TGCAGTGCTTCTCTGACAGGCCTCCAAGAGACCCAGTACTTC. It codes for CSASLTGLQETQYF.